This T cell receptor (beta chain) was recovered during a study of blood T cell repertoires in COVID-19. Overall study: Sources were T cells, B-cell-depleted T cells, or PBMCs; the material itself was cDNA or gDNA.

V was cut by 5 bases and J by 6 bases, with 20 bases left in between. Germline assignment: CDR1 SGHAT and CDR2 FQNNGV. The CDR3 has 15 amino acids. Original data processing: From reference gene primer amplification, estimates of nucleated cell counts were derived. Profiled with immunoSEQ multiplex PCR; TCRdb holds only in-frame clones, not every one. V, J and clone size are taken as reported in that table, and D and trimming were inferred from the DNA itself. The table has some 370,000 clones, roughly 90% seen once. The sequencing input was peripheral blood. The rearrangement links TRBV11-2 to TRBJ2-7; tentatively, D is TRBD1 (6 bases). The clonotype originates from a man aged 35 to 55 with acute or convalescent COVID-19. The CDR3: CASSPADRTRGEQYF. Written as DNA, the CDR3 is TGTGCCAGCAGCCCAGCGGACAGAACCCGGGGCGAGCAGTACTTC.